The TCR beta chain described here comes from a study of early T cells in non-severe SARS-CoV-2 infection. A few counts support this clonotype. Its antigen remains unknown. Tagging with unique molecular identifiers was applied to individual cDNA molecules. TCRdb reprocessed the 5' RACE reads with MiXCR, giving one entry per CDR3 protein. This table holds roughly 63,000 distinct CDR3 sequences, approximately 12% found once. Overall study findings and caveats: VDJdb-based annotation leaned toward anti-spike CD8 responses and missed private and CD4 specificities.

The V gene lost 7 bases and the J gene lost 3 bases, with 15 bases spanning the gap. The CDR3 spans 14 residues. This sequence originates from an adult who was a healthcare worker with PCR-confirmed SARS-CoV-2 infection or an uninfected control (not recorded which). The chain combines TRBV12-3 or TRBV12-4 with TRBJ1-2; D possibly corresponds to TRBD1 (5 bases). Sequencing was performed on whole blood. This CDR3 reads CASNSPDSDYGYTF. As DNA, the CDR3 is TGTGCCAGCAACTCACCCGACAGTGACTATGGCTACACCTTC.